A single sample is the source of the 18 T cell receptor beta chains below, sequenced in a study of T cells in Graves' hyperthyroidism and ophthalmopathy (dated by TCRdb to between 2017 and 2020). The method was multiplex PCR. This sample was sequenced with an Illumina HiSeq 2000. The TCR beta CDR3 regions were amplified from RNA transcripts. For the first round of RT-PCR on the TCR CDR3, the HTBI primer set was used together with the Qiagen OneStep RT-PCR kit. TCRdb reprocessed the public reads (quality trimming at Q25 with fastp, clone calling with MiXCR) and kept in-frame beta chains. Rows are unified per CDR3 protein, each entry keeping the most common DNA and genes. In all, the sample holds about 560,000 distinct CDR3 sequences, and more than 45% of those were seen once. The ten largest make up roughly 8.2% of the sample. The sample taken for sequencing was peripheral blood or thyroid tissue (not recorded which). All receptors come from a woman aged 18-30 years with Graves' hyperthyroidism. Donor details come from another sample of the same person, matched by shared clones.

Points on this clonotype: The missing conserved phenylalanine or tryptophan at the end of this CDR3 makes a read error likely. Because the CDR3's place on the DNA is in doubt, the DNA is left out and the CDR3 is given as listed by TCRdb. This chain uses TRBV2 with TRBJ1-5; the listed D gene, TRBD1, was not tested against the DNA. The germline V gene has CDR1 SNHLY and CDR2 FYNNEI. The CDR3 totals 14 residues, both ends included. The CDR3 spells CASSYGGSYQPQLC.

V usage is TRBV7-1 and J usage is TRBJ2-5; maybe TRBD2 (6 bases). TRBV7-1 is flagged as an ORF with uncertain function. The CDR3 is 15 residues long. Trimming took off 5 bases at V and 1 base at J, with 14 bases between the two ends. CDR3 in amino acids: CASSPAGRIQETQYF. The CDR3 bases are TGTGCCAGCAGCCCTGCGGGACGGATCCAAGAGACCCAGTACTTC.

This clonotype was found many times. The chain couples TRBV7-6 to TRBJ2-5; 8 nucleotides match TRBD1. The CDR3 length is 14 residues. Per the germline V gene, CDR1 is SGHVS and CDR2 is FNYEAQ. Losses at the gene ends were 5 bases for V and 3 bases for J; bases not matched to a gene: 5. CDR3: CASSMMTGEETQYF. The CDR3 DNA reads as TGTGCCAGCAGCATGATGACAGGGGAAGAGACCCAGTACTTC.

This chain uses TRBV15 with TRBJ2-6; D possibly uses TRBD1 or TRBD2 (5 bases each). Germline V gives CDR1 LNHNV, CDR2 YYDKDF (reference sequence). The CDR3 length is 15 residues. Trimming pared 5 bases from V and 3 bases from J, leaving 11 bases between. The CDR3 sequence is CATSGHGLGANVLTF. CDR3 nucleotide sequence: TGTGCCACCAGCGGACACGGACTTGGGGCCAACGTCCTGACTTTC.

This clonotype was recorded a few times. The chain is built from TRBV14 and TRBJ2-2; no firm D call. Trimming pared 0 bases from V and 5 bases from J, leaving 1 base between. The CDR3 consists of 12 residues. The germline V gene has CDR1 SGHDN and CDR2 FVKESK. The CDR3 DNA sequence: TGTGCCAGCAGCCAAGATACCGGGGAGCTGTTTTTT. It yields the protein CASSQDTGELFF.

This rearrangement joins TRBV12-3 or TRBV12-4 to TRBJ1-6; no clear D. The CDR3 runs 14 residues. Deletions cut 6 bases from V and 9 bases from J, with 15 bases between. Written as DNA, the CDR3 is TGTGCCAGCAGCCTTCGGCCATTGAGTTCACCCCTCCACTTT. Its protein is CASSLRPLSSPLHF.

The chain has TRBV12-3 or TRBV12-4 and TRBJ2-7, with TRBD2 matching 11 bases. This CDR3 region has 15 residues. The ends lost 6 bases at V and 4 bases at J; junction bases unmatched: 8. The CDR3 here is CASSPQGLAVYEQYF. The DNA of the CDR3 is TGTGCCAGCAGCCCTCAGGGACTAGCGGTATACGAGCAGTACTTC.

The chain is built from TRBV25-1 and TRBJ2-5; 12 positions match TRBD2. The germline CDR1 and CDR2 sequences are MGHDK and SYGVNS. J was trimmed by 0 bases and V by 2 bases; bases with no gene match: 10. The CDR3 length is 19 residues. The CDR3 bases are TGTGCCAGCAGTGAAAGGACTAGCGGGACCTCCCTGTACCAAGAGACCCAGTACTTC. Protein: CASSERTSGTSLYQETQYF.

This clonotype was counted only a few times. This chain connects TRBV29-1 to TRBJ1-1; the match to TRBD1 covers 9 bases. Trimming removed 3 bases from V and 11 bases from J; junction bases left unmatched: 4. Per germline, CDR1 SQVTM and CDR2 ANQGSEA. The CDR3 covers 11 residues. CDR3 sequence: CSVETGGNAFF. CDR3 DNA sequence: TGCAGCGTTGAGACAGGGGGGAATGCTTTCTTT.

This clonotype has ten or more counts. The J gene is TRBJ2-2, the V gene TRBV25-1; the D gene could be TRBD1 or TRBD2 (6 bases each). Germline CDR1 reads MGHDK; CDR2 reads SYGVNS. This CDR3 contains 16 residues. Trimming cost V 0 bases and J 8 bases, with 16 bases left between them. CDR3 in DNA: TGTGCCAGCAGTGAATATGTCAGGGGACTGGCGGGGGAGCTGTTTTTT. Protein sequence: CASSEYVRGLAGELFF.

This clonotype was seen once. This could be a read error, since a much larger clone is one nucleotide away. The rearrangement uses TRBV7-3 and TRBJ1-2; no firm D call. The germline V and J ends were trimmed by 2 bases and 5 bases, with 15 bases remaining between them. Germline assignment: CDR1 SGHTA and CDR2 FQGTGA. CDR3 length: 15 amino acids. The CDR3 nucleotides are TGTGCCAGCAGCTTAGACGGGCAGCCGAGGTATGGCTACACCTTC. It codes for CASSLDGQPRYGYTF.

Note on this clonotype: Mismatch with germline at one junction end may stem from a read error. The CDR3 DNA sequence: TGCGCCAGCAGCCACCCAAGGAAGACCCAGTACTTC. It codes for CASSHPRKTQYF. This chain links TRBV7-9 with TRBJ2-5; no reliable D call. The CDR3 contains 12 residues. Per germline, CDR1 SEHNR and CDR2 FQNEAQ (reference sequence).

Many counts were recorded for this clonotype. The chain has TRBV7-9 and TRBJ2-7; D possibly corresponds to TRBD1 (5 bases). Germline CDR1 is SEHNR and CDR2 is FQNEAQ (reference sequence). V lost 0 bases to trimming and J lost 2 bases, with 8 bases between them. This CDR3 region has 14 residues. The CDR3 here is CASSLATATYEQYF. CDR3 sequence (DNA): TGTGCCAGCAGCTTAGCGACAGCCACCTACGAGCAGTACTTC. The full variable domain, rest sourced from reference TRBV7-9 and TRBJ2-7, is DTGVSQNPRHKITKRGQNVTFRCDPISEHNRLYWYRQTLGQGPEFLTYFQNEAQLEKSRLLSDRFSAERPKGSFSTLEIQRTEQGDSAMYLCASSLATATYEQYFGPGTRLTVT.

The chain couples TRBV11-2 to TRBJ1-4; possibly TRBD1 for D (6 bases). Germline loops: CDR1 SGHAT, CDR2 FQNNGV. This CDR3 is 15 amino acids long. Trimming took 5 bases from V and 8 from J, leaving 18 bases between them. CDR3: CASSRRGGLEEKLFF. In nucleotides, the CDR3 is TGTGCCAGCAGCAGACGGGGGGGCTTGGAAGAAAAACTGTTTTTT.

The V and J genes are TRBV9 and TRBJ2-7, with D perhaps matching TRBD2 (6 bases). Germline values: CDR1 SGDLS, CDR2 YYNGEE. The CDR3 length is 15 residues. V lost 0 bases and J 6 bases, leaving 16 bases between the germline ends. CDR3 sequence (DNA): TGTGCCAGCAGCGTAGGGGGGACTCTTTTGGGCGAGCAGTACTTC. Amino acid sequence: CASSVGGTLLGEQYF.

This chain joins TRBV5-1 and TRBJ1-5; 11 bases are a match to TRBD1. The trim removed 7 bases at V and 2 bases at J, leaving 5 bases unmatched. The CDR3 is 15 residues long. Looked up from germline, CDR1 is SGHRS and CDR2 is YFSETQ. This CDR3 is CASGQGARGNQPQHF. CDR3 in DNA: TGCGCCAGCGGACAGGGGGCGAGAGGCAATCAGCCCCAGCATTTT. The variable domain in full, completed from reference TRBV5-1 and TRBJ1-5, reads KAGVTQTPRYLIKTRGQQVTLSCSPISGHRSVSWYQQTPGQGLQFLFEYFSETQRNKGNFPGRFSGRQFSNSRSEMNVSTLELGDSALYLCASGQGARGNQPQHFGDGTRLSIL.

This chain joins TRBV20-1 and TRBJ2-7, with D unresolved. The length of the CDR3 is 14 residues. V dropped 3 bases and J dropped 0 bases, with 12 bases sitting between them. Germline CDR1 DFQATT, CDR2 SNEGSKA (reference sequence). The CDR3 DNA sequence: TGCAGTGCTAGTTATCCGGGTAGCTCCTACGAGCAGTACTTC. Amino acid sequence: CSASYPGSSYEQYF.

This clonotype occurred many times. This sequence joins TRBV10-2 and TRBJ1-1, with TRBD1 matching over 11 bases. After removal of 1 base from V and 6 bases from J, the junction contained 7 bases not matched to a gene. Germline CDR1 WSHSY, CDR2 SAAADI. This CDR3 spans 16 amino acids. As DNA, the CDR3 is TGCGCCAGCAGTGAGTGGGCCGGACAGGGGGCCGCTGAAGCTTTCTTT. This codes for CASSEWAGQGAAEAFF.